Below, 31 T cell receptor beta chains from the same sample are listed, as sequenced in a study of cytomegalovirus exposure and HLA in healthy donors. Use of 60 Vbeta and 13 Jbeta primers characterized the PCR. The protocol was immunoSEQ multiplex PCR, while the TCRdb copy is restricted to in-frame clones and leaves out a portion. The repertoire holds roughly 170,000 clones, with more than 65% as singletons. Sequenced sample: PBMCs. The receptor source for this set is a girl aged 2 to 10 in good health and CMV-seropositive.

This clone showed up just a few times. The rearrangement links TRBV10-1 to TRBJ1-1; D possibly corresponds to TRBD1 (5 bases). V was shortened by 5 bases and J by 3 bases, with 7 bases between the two germline ends. The CDR3 has 12 residues. The germline CDR1 and CDR2 sequences are WNHNN and SYGVQD (reference sequence). This CDR3 reads CASSLGDTEAFF. The CDR3 nucleotides read TGCGCCAGCAGTCTAGGGGACACTGAAGCTTTCTTT.

The chain couples TRBV5-6 to TRBJ2-7, with 11 bases identical to TRBD1. With V trimmed by 0 bases and J by 3 bases, 5 bases remained unmatched. CDR1 is SGHDT and CDR2 is YYEEEE in the germline V gene. CDR3 size: 16 residues. CDR3 DNA sequence: TGTGCCAGCAGCTTGGCCTTGGGGACAGGGGGCTACGAGCAGTACTTC. Its translation: CASSLALGTGGYEQYF. Together with reference TRBV5-6 and TRBJ2-7, the CDR3 gives the full variable domain: DAGVTQSPTHLIKTRGQQVTLRCSPKSGHDTVSWYQQALGQGPQFIFQYYEEEERQRGNFPDRFSGHQFPNYSSELNVNALLLGDSALYLCASSLALGTGGYEQYFGPGTRLTVT.

The sample holds a few counts of this clone. The chain recombines TRBV5-4 with TRBJ1-6; TRBD1 is a possible D gene (5 bases). Germline loops: CDR1 SGHNT, CDR2 YYREEE (reference sequence). The V end was cut by 2 bases, the J end by 7 bases, with 13 bases between. The CDR3 is 15 residues long. The CDR3 DNA sequence: TGTGCCAGCAGCTTAAAAAAGACAGCAAATTCACCCCTCCACTTT. Amino acid sequence: CASSLKKTANSPLHF.

This clone occurred once. The CDR3 protein is CASGPDRDTEAFF. CDR3 in DNA: TGTGCTAGTGGACCCGACAGGGACACTGAAGCTTTCTTT. This chain uses TRBV12-5 with TRBJ1-1, with 7 bases identical to TRBD1. CDR1 is LGHNT, CDR2 FRNRAP, per germline. Trimming at V came to 6 bases and at J to 3 bases, leaving 4 bases not matched to a gene. This CDR3 is built from 13 residues.

This chain connects TRBV5-6 to TRBJ1-6; D is unresolved. Germline V gives CDR1 SGHDT, CDR2 YYEEEE. The CDR3 extends over 12 amino acids. The ends were cut back, 2 bases at V and 6 bases at J, with 3 bases in the middle. The CDR3 sequence: CASSFINSPLHF. Written as DNA, the CDR3 is TGTGCCAGCAGCTTCATTAATTCACCCCTCCACTTT.

The chain has TRBV6-1 and TRBJ2-1, with a weak D call TRBD1 (5 bases). CDR3 size: 13 residues. Germline loops: CDR1 MNHNS, CDR2 SASEGT. Trimming removed 4 bases at V and 8 bases at J, with 12 bases between. CDR3 amino acids: CASSAQGFDEQFF. The CDR3 nucleotides are TGTGCCAGCAGTGCTCAGGGTTTTGATGAGCAGTTCTTC.

The genes are TRBV6-5 and TRBJ1-2, with 9 bases fitting TRBD1. Trimming cost V 6 bases and J 5 bases; bases outside gene matches: 4. The V gene's germline CDR1 is MNHEY and CDR2 SVGAGI. CDR3 size: 13 residues. The CDR3: CASRTDRGYGYTF. CDR3 sequence (DNA): TGTGCCAGCAGAACGGACAGGGGATATGGCTACACCTTC.

This sequence joins TRBV10-3 and TRBJ1-3; 8 nucleotides line up with TRBD1. The germline gives CDR1 ENHRY, CDR2 SYGVKD. The J segment lost 0 bases and the V segment lost 3 bases, leaving 13 bases of the junction unmatched. This CDR3 has 19 amino acids. The CDR3 region is CAISEPLQGGFSSGNTIYF. As DNA, the CDR3 is TGTGCCATCAGTGAACCTTTACAGGGGGGCTTCTCCTCTGGAAACACCATATATTTT.

CDR3 sequence: CASSGTSGSFEQYF. The CDR3 nucleotides are TGTGCCAGCAGTGGGACTAGCGGGAGTTTCGAGCAGTACTTC. The V gene is TRBV7-6, the J gene TRBJ2-7, with 14 nucleotides matching TRBD2. V was clipped by 6 bases and J by 6 bases; unmatched bases: 4. This CDR3 is 14 amino acids long. The germline V gene encodes CDR1 SGHVS and CDR2 FNYEAQ.

The V gene is TRBV29-1, the J gene TRBJ2-5; TRBD1 might be the D (5 bases). The CDR3 is 12 amino acids. The germline V gene encodes CDR1 SQVTM and CDR2 ANQGSEA. V was cut by 6 bases and J by 3 bases, with 11 bases left in between. The CDR3 nucleotides read TGCAGCGTAAGGCAGGGCGAAGAGACCCAGTACTTC. Amino acids: CSVRQGEETQYF.

The chain has TRBV28 and TRBJ1-5, with TRBD1 matching 9 bases. The germline gives CDR1 MDHEN, CDR2 SYDVKM. V trimming: 5 bases; J trimming: 6 bases; junction bases outside the gene matches: 5. This CDR3 comprises 14 residues. This chain's CDR3 is CASSEPGQGQPQHF. The CDR3 DNA is TGTGCCAGCAGTGAACCGGGACAGGGTCAGCCCCAGCATTTT.

The chain uses TRBV21-1 and TRBJ1-3; the table's D call, TRBD1, was not checked against the DNA. TRBV21-1 is a listed pseudogene. This CDR3 is 15 amino acids long. The CDR3 nucleotides are TGTGCCAGCAGAAACACAGGATCCTCTGGAAACACCATATATTTT. This sequence encodes CASRNTGSSGNTIYF.

The chain is built from TRBV30 and TRBJ2-1; D gene uncertain. V was cut by 0 bases and J by 0 bases, with 9 bases left in between. The length of the CDR3 is 15 residues. CDR1 GTSNPN and CDR2 SVGIG come from the germline V gene (reference sequence). The CDR3 reads CAWSVPLSSYNEQFF. The DNA for the CDR3 is TGTGCCTGGAGTGTACCCCTAAGCTCCTACAATGAGCAGTTCTTC.

The rearrangement joins TRBV5-1 to TRBJ2-7, with D tentatively TRBD2 (6 bases). This CDR3 is 15 amino acids long. Trimming stripped 0 bases from V and 7 bases from J, with 17 bases between. Germline CDR1 SGHRS, CDR2 YFSETQ. The DNA for the CDR3 is TGCGCCAGCAGCTTGGCCGGGGGATCCCTTGGAGAGCAGTACTTC. This codes for CASSLAGGSLGEQYF. The full variable domain, its missing parts supplied by reference TRBV5-1 and TRBJ2-7, is KAGVTQTPRYLIKTRGQQVTLSCSPISGHRSVSWYQQTPGQGLQFLFEYFSETQRNKGNFPGRFSGRQFSNSRSEMNVSTLELGDSALYLCASSLAGGSLGEQYFGPGTRLTVT.

This sequence joins TRBV6-1 and TRBJ1-3, with D unclear. Trimming took off 4 bases at V and 0 bases at J, with 4 bases between the two ends. Per germline, CDR1 MNHNS and CDR2 SASEGT. The CDR3 runs to 13 residues. CDR3 in DNA: TGTGCCAGCAGTGTCCTCTCTGGAAACACCATATATTTT. Translation: CASSVLSGNTIYF.

The rearrangement uses TRBV6-1 and TRBJ2-2, with 7 bases identical to TRBD2. The CDR3 is 15 residues long. Trimming took 6 bases from V and 7 from J; bases not matched to a gene: 11. In germline, CDR1 is MNHNS, CDR2 SASEGT. This CDR3 is CASRGRAPWGGELFF. The CDR3 DNA reads as TGTGCCAGCAGGGGGAGGGCACCGTGGGGCGGGGAGCTGTTTTTT.

The table lists this clone with a count of one. The chain recombines TRBV28 with TRBJ2-7; D may be TRBD1 (5 bases). From germline, CDR1 is MDHEN and CDR2 SYDVKM. Trimming took 7 bases from V and 12 from J, leaving 19 bases between them. The CDR3 has 12 residues. CDR3 DNA sequence: TGTGCCAGCATAGGTTCGGACCTTCAGGGGTACTTC. Translation gives CASIGSDLQGYF.

This clone appeared a single time. The chain is built from TRBV19 and TRBJ2-1; 8 nucleotides agree with TRBD2. This CDR3 spans 15 amino acids. Germline V gives CDR1 LNHDA, CDR2 SQIVND (reference sequence). With V trimmed by 5 bases and J by 2 bases, 5 bases remained unmatched. In DNA, the CDR3 is TGTGCCAGTAGTGTCGGGGGGGGGACCTACAATGAGCAGTTCTTC. Its protein product is CASSVGGGTYNEQFF.

The chain links TRBV4-1 to TRBJ1-5, with 10 bases that match TRBD1. V lost 4 bases and J lost 6; bases outside the gene matches: 9. CDR1 MGHRA and CDR2 YSYEKL come from the germline V gene. The CDR3 spans 16 residues. CDR3 coding DNA: TGCGCCAGCAGCCCATACGACAGGGGGCAGGGTCAGCCCCAGCATTTT. This codes for CASSPYDRGQGQPQHF.

This clone was seen just once. This chain joins TRBV20-1 and TRBJ2-5; a possible D gene is TRBD2 (6 bases). The J call may be faulty, since TRBJ2-7 better matches the DNA end. There are 11 residues in the CDR3. CDR1 is DFQATT, CDR2 SNEGSKA, per germline (reference sequence). CDR3 nucleotides: TGCAGTGCTAAGGACTACAACGAGCAGTACTTC. Translated, it gives CSAKDYNEQYF.

The V gene is TRBV19, the J gene TRBJ1-5, with D maybe TRBD1 (5 bases). The germline V gene has CDR1 LNHDA and CDR2 SQIVND (reference sequence). The CDR3 is 13 amino acids. The V and J ends lost 3 bases and 5 bases respectively, with 8 bases between them. The CDR3 loop is CASSIRVDQPQHF. CDR3 coding DNA: TGTGCCAGTAGTATCAGGGTGGATCAGCCCCAGCATTTT.

This chain joins TRBV5-8 and TRBJ2-3, with a possible D match to TRBD2 (5 bases). The V and J ends lost 0 bases and 5 bases respectively, with 16 bases between them. Germline CDR1 reads SGHTS; CDR2 reads YDEGEE. CDR3 length: 16 amino acids. The CDR3 is CASSLDWLAGLDTQYF. CDR3 nucleotides: TGTGCCAGCAGCTTGGACTGGCTTGCAGGACTAGATACGCAGTATTTT.

The rearrangement uses TRBV2 and TRBJ2-2, with TRBD2 matching 11 bases. Germline lookup yields CDR1 SNHLY and CDR2 FYNNEI. This CDR3 contains 16 residues. V gave up 6 bases and J gave up 3 bases; unmatched junction bases: 6. The CDR3, as DNA: TGTGCCAGCAGCGTCATAGCGGGAGGGTACACCGGGGAGCTGTTTTTT. Its translation: CASSVIAGGYTGELFF.

V gene TRBV5-1 combines with J gene TRBJ1-1; 8 nucleotides align to TRBD1. V was pared by 4 bases and J by 7 bases, with 9 bases of the junction left unmatched. CDR3 size: 14 residues. The germline CDR1 and CDR2 sequences are SGHRS and YFSETQ. CDR3 coding DNA: TGCGCCAGCAGCGCTGACAGGGGCCCGGTTGAAGCTTTCTTT. Translating it yields CASSADRGPVEAFF.

This clone was detected only once. V is TRBV14 and J is TRBJ2-7, with 9 bases identical to TRBD1. The CDR3 has 16 residues. Germline V CDR1 and CDR2: SGHDN, FVKESK. Trimming took 4 bases from V and 5 from J; bases not matched to a gene: 12. The chain's CDR3 is CASSRKPGQGKNEQYF. CDR3 nucleotides: TGTGCCAGCAGCCGAAAGCCGGGACAGGGAAAGAACGAGCAGTACTTC.

The rearrangement links TRBV27 to TRBJ2-6, with TRBD1 matching 7 bases. This CDR3 region has 17 residues. Per the germline V gene, CDR1 is MNHEY and CDR2 is SMNVEV (reference sequence). Germline trimming cut 5 bases from V and 1 base from J; bases unmatched to any gene: 8. In DNA, the CDR3 is TGTGCCAGCAGTACCGACAGGGTACATTCTGGGGCCAACGTCCTGACTTTC. This codes for CASSTDRVHSGANVLTF.

This chain links TRBV7-2 with TRBJ2-5, with 12 bases identical to TRBD2. The J call is in doubt because the DNA end fits TRBJ2-7 better. The CDR3 is made up of 17 amino acids. Germline V gives CDR1 SGHTA, CDR2 FQGNSA. The CDR3 loop reads CASSQTLAGGGRYEQYF. DNA of the CDR3: TGTGCCAGCAGCCAAACTCTAGCGGGGGGGGGACGCTACGAGCAGTACTTC.

The rearrangement joins TRBV18 to TRBJ1-2; D may be TRBD1 (5 bases). The V gene lost 2 bases and the J gene lost 8 bases, with 18 bases spanning the gap. This CDR3 is built from 15 residues. Germline lookup yields CDR1 KGHSH and CDR2 LQKENI. This chain's CDR3 is CASSPSEAGEGGYTF. The CDR3 DNA sequence: TGTGCCAGCTCACCATCGGAGGCGGGGGAGGGAGGCTACACCTTC.

The rearrangement joins TRBV4-1 to TRBJ2-3; TRBD2 matches at 7 bases. V trimming: 0 bases; J trimming: 6 bases; junction bases outside the gene matches: 24. CDR1 is MGHRA and CDR2 is YSYEKL in the germline V gene. The CDR3 is 21 residues long. The CDR3 coding sequence is TGCGCCAGCAGCCAAGATACCCCCCCCGCGGTCGGCGGGAGTCTCACCGATACGCAGTATTTT. Its translation: CASSQDTPPAVGGSLTDTQYF.

This chain uses TRBV6-1 with TRBJ1-2; weak D call: TRBD1 (6 bases). The CDR3 is 14 amino acids. The germline CDR1 and CDR2 sequences are MNHNS and SASEGT. V lost 7 bases to trimming and J lost 5 bases, with 17 bases between them. The CDR3 region has the DNA TGTGCCAGCACCCTCCGGGACACTGTATATGGCTACACCTTC. This codes for CASTLRDTVYGYTF.

The chain employs TRBV27 and TRBJ1-4; D unresolved. CDR3 length: 16 residues. V was trimmed by 5 bases and J by 4 bases, leaving 17 bases between them. Germline CDR1 MNHEY, CDR2 SMNVEV (reference sequence). This chain's CDR3 is CASSPRRTAGNEKLFF. CDR3 bases: TGTGCCAGCAGTCCAAGAAGAACAGCGGGTAATGAAAAACTGTTTTTT.